One sample yielded the 12 T cell receptor beta chains listed below, sequenced in a study of blood T cell repertoires in COVID-19. Some clones are missing from TCRdb's copy, which holds only in-frame ones; the method was immunoSEQ multiplex PCR. The sample lists some 200,000 clones; 82% were seen once. The specimen sequenced was peripheral blood. The source is a woman aged 70-85 years with COVID-19, enrolled during active disease.

V gene TRBV28 combines with J gene TRBJ2-4; 7 nucleotides match TRBD1. Germline V CDR1 and CDR2: MDHEN, SYDVKM. The CDR3 is 18 residues long. Trimming at V came to 5 bases and at J to 7 bases, leaving 20 bases not matched to a gene. CDR3 sequence reads: CASSPPEADRAIGNIQYF. CDR3 sequence (DNA): TGTGCCAGCAGTCCCCCTGAAGCCGACAGGGCCATAGGGAACATTCAGTACTTC.

V is TRBV5-6 and J is TRBJ1-5; D is unresolved. Per the germline V gene, CDR1 is SGHDT and CDR2 is YYEEEE. Deletions cut 4 bases from V and 1 base from J, with 12 bases between. The CDR3 totals 15 residues. The CDR3 reads CASSRGVLSNQPQHF. The DNA for the CDR3 is TGTGCCAGCAGCCGTGGAGTACTAAGCAATCAGCCCCAGCATTTT.

This sequence joins TRBV12-3 or TRBV12-4 and TRBJ2-3; the D is unclear. The CDR3 sequence is 13 residues long. The V end was cut by 3 bases, the J end by 1 base, with 5 bases between. CDR3 sequence: CASSFLGTDTQYF. The CDR3 DNA is TGTGCCAGCAGTTTTCTCGGCACAGATACGCAGTATTTT.

The V and J genes are TRBV24-1 and TRBJ1-5; D gene uncertain. Germline assignment: CDR1 KGHDR and CDR2 SFDVKD. V shed 2 bases and J shed 5 bases, with 9 bases lying between them. The CDR3 has 14 amino acids. The CDR3 loop reads CATSDSGSHQPQHF. The CDR3 bases are TGTGCCACCAGTGATTCGGGGTCTCATCAGCCCCAGCATTTT.

The CDR3 sequence is CASHSAYQPQHF. The CDR3 DNA follows: TGTGCCAGTCATAGTGCGTATCAGCCCCAGCATTTT. The V and J genes are TRBV6-6 and TRBJ1-5; no firm D call. Germline V gene data show CDR1 as MNHNY and CDR2 as SVGAGI (reference sequence). The CDR3 has 12 amino acids. Trimming cost V 9 bases and J 5 bases, with 11 bases left between them.

V gene TRBV15 combines with J gene TRBJ2-7, with D unresolved. Germline V gives CDR1 LNHNV, CDR2 YYDKDF (reference sequence). V lost 2 bases, J lost 6 bases, and 17 bases lay in between. CDR3 length equals 15 residues. DNA for the CDR3: TGTGCCACCAGCAGACCAGGAAGATCTCTGGGCGAGCAGTACTTC. This translates into CATSRPGRSLGEQYF.

The rearrangement uses TRBV7-9 and TRBJ1-2, with 9 bases matching TRBD1. The CDR3 is 14 residues long. Germline CDR1 and CDR2: SEHNR and FQNEAQ (reference sequence). The junction had 11 bases not matched to a gene; V was cut back by 7 bases and J by 8 bases. CDR3 coding DNA: TGTGCCAGCAACCCCATACAGGGGGCGCTGGGCTACACCTTC. Its translation: CASNPIQGALGYTF.

This rearrangement joins TRBV7-9 to TRBJ2-2, with D possibly TRBD1 on 6 matching bases. Trimming removed 6 bases at V and 4 bases at J, with 15 bases between. The CDR3 runs to 15 residues. Germline CDR1 is SEHNR and CDR2 is FQNEAQ (reference sequence). CDR3 amino acids: CASSLGAGVTGELFF. In DNA form, the CDR3 reads TGTGCCAGCAGTTTGGGGGCAGGGGTCACCGGGGAGCTGTTTTTT.

V gene TRBV6-2 or TRBV6-3 combines with J gene TRBJ2-5; 8 bases agree with TRBD1. Trimming took 2 bases from V and 1 from J; bases not matched to a gene: 3. Germline V lookup: CDR1 MNHEY, CDR2 SVGEGT. This CDR3 region has 15 residues. The CDR3 protein is CASSYHTGGQETQYF. CDR3 nucleotides: TGTGCCAGCAGTTACCATACAGGGGGCCAAGAGACCCAGTACTTC.

The gene calls are TRBV19 and TRBJ1-5, with 11 bases identical to TRBD1. The CDR3 length is 15 residues. The V and J ends lost 7 bases and 3 bases, in that order; junction bases with no gene match: 5. The germline gives CDR1 LNHDA, CDR2 SQIVND (reference sequence). This CDR3 is CASIRTGGNNQPQHF. The CDR3 nucleotides read TGTGCCAGTATTCGGACAGGGGGCAACAATCAGCCCCAGCATTTT.

This clone is a singleton in its sample. The V gene is TRBV5-1, the J gene TRBJ1-1; D not resolved. The V end was cut by 0 bases, the J end by 5 bases, with 14 bases between. Per the germline V gene, CDR1 is SGHRS and CDR2 is YFSETQ. This CDR3 has 15 amino acids. The CDR3 sequence is CASSLDNSFGTEAFF. The CDR3 DNA reads TGCGCCAGCAGCTTGGACAATTCCTTTGGTACTGAAGCTTTCTTT.

This chain joins TRBV12-3 or TRBV12-4 and TRBJ1-1, with D perhaps TRBD1 (5 bases). The CDR3 contains 12 residues. The ends were cut back, 5 bases at V and 3 bases at J, with 7 bases in the middle. DNA of the CDR3: TGTGCCAGCAGTCCGACAGACACTGAAGCTTTCTTT. Translated, it gives CASSPTDTEAFF.